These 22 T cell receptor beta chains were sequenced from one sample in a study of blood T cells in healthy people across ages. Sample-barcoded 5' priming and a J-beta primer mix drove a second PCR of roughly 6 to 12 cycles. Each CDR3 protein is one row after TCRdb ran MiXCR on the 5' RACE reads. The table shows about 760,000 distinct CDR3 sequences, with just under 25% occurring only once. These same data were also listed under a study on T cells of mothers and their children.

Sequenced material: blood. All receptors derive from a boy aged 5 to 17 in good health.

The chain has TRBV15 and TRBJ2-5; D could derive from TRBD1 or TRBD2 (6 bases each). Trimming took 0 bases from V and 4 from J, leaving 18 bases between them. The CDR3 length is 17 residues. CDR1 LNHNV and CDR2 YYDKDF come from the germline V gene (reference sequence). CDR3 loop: CATSRDHGTWRGETQYF. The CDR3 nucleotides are TGTGCCACCAGCAGAGACCACGGGACATGGCGGGGAGAGACCCAGTACTTC.

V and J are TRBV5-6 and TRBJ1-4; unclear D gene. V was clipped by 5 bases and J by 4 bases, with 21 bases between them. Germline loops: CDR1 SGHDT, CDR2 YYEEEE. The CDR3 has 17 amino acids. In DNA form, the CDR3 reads TGTGCCAGCAGTCAGTCCGGAGAGCCGTGGGGTAATGAAAAACTGTTTTTT. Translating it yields CASSQSGEPWGNEKLFF. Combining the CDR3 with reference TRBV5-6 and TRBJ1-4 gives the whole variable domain DAGVTQSPTHLIKTRGQQVTLRCSPKSGHDTVSWYQQALGQGPQFIFQYYEEEERQRGNFPDRFSGHQFPNYSSELNVNALLLGDSALYLCASSQSGEPWGNEKLFFGSGTQLSVL.

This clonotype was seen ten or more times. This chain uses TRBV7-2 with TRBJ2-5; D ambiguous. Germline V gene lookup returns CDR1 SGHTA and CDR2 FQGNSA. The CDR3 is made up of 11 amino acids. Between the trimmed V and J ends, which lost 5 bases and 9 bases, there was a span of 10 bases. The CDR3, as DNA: TGTGCCAGCAGCCCTATCCCGGCCCAGTACTTC. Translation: CASSPIPAQYF.

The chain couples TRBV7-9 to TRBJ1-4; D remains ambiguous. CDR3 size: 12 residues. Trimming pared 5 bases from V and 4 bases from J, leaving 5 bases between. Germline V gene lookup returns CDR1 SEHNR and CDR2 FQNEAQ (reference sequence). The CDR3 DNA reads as TGTGCCAGCAGCCCCGATAATGAAAAACTGTTTTTT. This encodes CASSPDNEKLFF.

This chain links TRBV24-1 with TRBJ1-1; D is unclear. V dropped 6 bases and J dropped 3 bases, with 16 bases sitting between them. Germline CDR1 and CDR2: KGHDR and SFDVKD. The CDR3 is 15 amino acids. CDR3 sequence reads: CATSTSSQGYTEAFF. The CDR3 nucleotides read TGTGCCACCAGTACCTCGTCGCAAGGGTACACTGAAGCTTTCTTT.

CDR3 residues: CASSLRDRAPYGYTF. The CDR3 nucleotides are TGTGCCAGCAGCCTCCGGGACAGGGCCCCGTATGGCTACACCTTC. This sequence joins TRBV7-2 and TRBJ1-2; 9 bases align to TRBD1. V gave up 5 bases and J gave up 5 bases; unmatched junction bases: 9. Germline V gene sequence: CDR1 SGHTA, CDR2 FQGNSA. The CDR3 length is 15 residues.

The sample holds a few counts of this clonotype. The CDR3 nucleotides are TGTGCCAGCAGGTCCCGACTAGCGGGAGGTTACGAGCAGTACTTC. Translating it yields CASRSRLAGGYEQYF. This rearrangement joins TRBV6-5 to TRBJ2-7; 13 bases match TRBD2. V dropped 6 bases and J dropped 4; count of bases not matched to a gene: 6. The CDR3 loop spans 15 amino acids. Germline V lookup: CDR1 MNHEY, CDR2 SVGAGI.

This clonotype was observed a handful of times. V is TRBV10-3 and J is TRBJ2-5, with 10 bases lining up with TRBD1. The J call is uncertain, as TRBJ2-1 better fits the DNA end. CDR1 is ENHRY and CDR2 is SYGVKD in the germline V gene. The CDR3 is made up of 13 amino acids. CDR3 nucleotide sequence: TGTGCCATCAGTGAGGGGGACAGGGGTCAGCAGTTCTTC. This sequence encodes CAISEGDRGQQFF.

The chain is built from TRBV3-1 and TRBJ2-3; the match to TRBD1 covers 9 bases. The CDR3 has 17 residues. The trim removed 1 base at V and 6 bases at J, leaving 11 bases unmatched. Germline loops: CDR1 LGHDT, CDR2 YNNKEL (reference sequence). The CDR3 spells CASSQVFLGTGSDTQYF. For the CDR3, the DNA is TGTGCCAGCAGCCAAGTCTTCCTCGGGACAGGGTCCGATACGCAGTATTTT.

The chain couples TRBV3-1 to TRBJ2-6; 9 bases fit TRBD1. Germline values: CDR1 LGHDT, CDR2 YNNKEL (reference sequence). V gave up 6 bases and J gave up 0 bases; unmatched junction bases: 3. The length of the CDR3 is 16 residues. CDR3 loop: CASRGTGNSGANVLTF. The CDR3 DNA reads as TGTGCCAGCAGGGGGACAGGGAACTCTGGGGCCAACGTCCTGACTTTC.

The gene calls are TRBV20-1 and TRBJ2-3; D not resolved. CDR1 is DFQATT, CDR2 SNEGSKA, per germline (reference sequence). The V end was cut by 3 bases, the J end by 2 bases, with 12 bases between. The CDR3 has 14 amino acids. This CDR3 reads CSASGRLSTDTQYF. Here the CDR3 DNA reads TGCAGTGCTAGCGGCAGGTTGTCCACAGATACGCAGTATTTT.

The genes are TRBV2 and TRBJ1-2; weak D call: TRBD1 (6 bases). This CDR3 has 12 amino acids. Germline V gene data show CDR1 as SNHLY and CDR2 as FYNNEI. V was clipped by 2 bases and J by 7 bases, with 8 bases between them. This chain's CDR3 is CASSETGPGYTF. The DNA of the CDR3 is TGTGCCAGCAGTGAAACAGGGCCTGGCTACACCTTC.

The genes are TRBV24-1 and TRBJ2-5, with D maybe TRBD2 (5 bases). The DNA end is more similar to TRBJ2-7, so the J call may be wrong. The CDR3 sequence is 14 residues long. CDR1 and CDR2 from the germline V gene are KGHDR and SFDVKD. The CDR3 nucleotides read TGTGCCACCAGTGATCCGGGGAACTCCTACGAGCAGTACTTC. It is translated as CATSDPGNSYEQYF.

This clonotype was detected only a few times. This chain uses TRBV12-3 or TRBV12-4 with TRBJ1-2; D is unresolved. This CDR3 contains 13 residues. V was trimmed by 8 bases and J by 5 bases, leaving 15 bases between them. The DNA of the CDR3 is TGTGCCAGCGGCGGGCGGGGAAATTATGGCTACACCTTC. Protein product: CASGGRGNYGYTF.

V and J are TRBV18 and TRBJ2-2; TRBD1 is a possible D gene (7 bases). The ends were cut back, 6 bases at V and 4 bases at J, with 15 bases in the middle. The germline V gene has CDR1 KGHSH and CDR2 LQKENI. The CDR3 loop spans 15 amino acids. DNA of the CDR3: TGTGCCAGCTCGCACGGACAGGAGGGCACCGGGGAGCTGTTTTTT. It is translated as CASSHGQEGTGELFF.

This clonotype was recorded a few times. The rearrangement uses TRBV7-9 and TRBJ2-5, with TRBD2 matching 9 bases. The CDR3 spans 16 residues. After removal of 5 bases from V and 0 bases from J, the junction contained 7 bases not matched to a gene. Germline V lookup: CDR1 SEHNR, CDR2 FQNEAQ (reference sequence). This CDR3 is CASSPIAGADQETQYF. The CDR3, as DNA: TGTGCCAGCAGCCCCATAGCGGGGGCCGACCAAGAGACCCAGTACTTC.

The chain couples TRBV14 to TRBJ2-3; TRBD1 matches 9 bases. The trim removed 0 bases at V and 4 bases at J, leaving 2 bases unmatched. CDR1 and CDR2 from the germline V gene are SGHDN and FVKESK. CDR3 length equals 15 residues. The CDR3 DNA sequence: TGTGCCAGCAGCCAAGAACAGGGGGCCGCAGATACGCAGTATTTT. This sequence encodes CASSQEQGAADTQYF.

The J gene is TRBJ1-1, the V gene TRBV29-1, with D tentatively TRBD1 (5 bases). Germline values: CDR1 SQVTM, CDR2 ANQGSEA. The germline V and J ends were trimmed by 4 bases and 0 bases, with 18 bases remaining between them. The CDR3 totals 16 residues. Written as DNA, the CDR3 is TGCAGCGTTGGGCTGGATGGGGCCCCGATGAACACTGAAGCTTTCTTT. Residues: CSVGLDGAPMNTEAFF.

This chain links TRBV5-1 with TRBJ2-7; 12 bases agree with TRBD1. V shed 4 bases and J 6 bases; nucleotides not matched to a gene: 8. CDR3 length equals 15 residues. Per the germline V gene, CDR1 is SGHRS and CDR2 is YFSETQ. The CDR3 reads CASSARGTGGSEQYF. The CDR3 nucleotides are TGCGCCAGCAGCGCAAGGGGGACAGGGGGCTCCGAGCAGTACTTC.

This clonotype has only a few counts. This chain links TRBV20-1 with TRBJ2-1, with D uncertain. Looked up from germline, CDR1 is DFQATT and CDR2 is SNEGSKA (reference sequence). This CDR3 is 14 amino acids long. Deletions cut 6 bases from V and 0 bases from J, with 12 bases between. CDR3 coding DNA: TGCAGTGCCCCAAGGACGGACTCCTACAATGAGCAGTTCTTC. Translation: CSAPRTDSYNEQFF.

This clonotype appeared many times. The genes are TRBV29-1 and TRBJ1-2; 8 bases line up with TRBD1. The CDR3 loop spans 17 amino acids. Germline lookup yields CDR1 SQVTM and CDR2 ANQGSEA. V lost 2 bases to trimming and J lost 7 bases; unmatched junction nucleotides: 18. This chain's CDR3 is CSVEPRTGPHILGGYTF. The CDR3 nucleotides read TGCAGCGTTGAACCCAGGACAGGGCCCCATATTCTTGGTGGCTACACCTTC.

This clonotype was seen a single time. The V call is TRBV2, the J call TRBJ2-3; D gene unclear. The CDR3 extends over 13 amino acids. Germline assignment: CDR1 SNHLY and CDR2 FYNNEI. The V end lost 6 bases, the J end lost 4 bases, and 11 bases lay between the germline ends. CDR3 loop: CASSDSLSDTQYF. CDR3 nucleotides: TGTGCCAGCAGCGACTCACTCTCAGATACGCAGTATTTT.